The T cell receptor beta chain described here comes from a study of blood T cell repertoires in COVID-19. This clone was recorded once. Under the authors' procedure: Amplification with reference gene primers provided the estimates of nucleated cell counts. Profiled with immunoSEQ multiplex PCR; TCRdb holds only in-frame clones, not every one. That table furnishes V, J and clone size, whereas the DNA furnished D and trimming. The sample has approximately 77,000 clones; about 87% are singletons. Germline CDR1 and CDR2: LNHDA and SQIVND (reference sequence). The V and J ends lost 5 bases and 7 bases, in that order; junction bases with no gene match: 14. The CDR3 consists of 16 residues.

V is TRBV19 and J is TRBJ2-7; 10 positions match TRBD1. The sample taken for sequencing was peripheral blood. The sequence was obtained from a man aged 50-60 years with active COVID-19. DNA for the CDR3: TGTGCCAGTAGTCCACTCCCCGGGACAGGGGTCAAAGAGCAGTACTTC. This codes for CASSPLPGTGVKEQYF.